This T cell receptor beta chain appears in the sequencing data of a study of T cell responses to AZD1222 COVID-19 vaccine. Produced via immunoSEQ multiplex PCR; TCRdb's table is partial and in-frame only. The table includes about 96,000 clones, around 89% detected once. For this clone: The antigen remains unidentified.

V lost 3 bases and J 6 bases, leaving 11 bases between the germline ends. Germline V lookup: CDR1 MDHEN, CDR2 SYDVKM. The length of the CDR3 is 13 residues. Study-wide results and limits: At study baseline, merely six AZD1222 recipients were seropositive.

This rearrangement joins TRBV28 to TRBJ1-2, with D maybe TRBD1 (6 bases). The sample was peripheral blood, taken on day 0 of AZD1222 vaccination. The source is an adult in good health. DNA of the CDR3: TGTGCCAGCAGTTTGAGGGGGGCTGATGGCTACACCTTC. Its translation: CASSLRGADGYTF.